Listed below are T cell receptor beta chains from one sample, sequenced in a study of response to subunit inactivated influenza vaccine. TCRdb used MiXCR to reprocess the RT-PCR reads, holding one entry per CDR3 protein. Of over 400,000 distinct CDR3 sequences in the sample, approximately 9.9% were seen once. This material consisted of PBMCs from blood, taken around seven weeks after vaccination. All receptors come from a man aged 45 to 65 who received an inactivated influenza vaccine. CDR3s include the opening cysteine and the closing phenylalanine or tryptophan. A D gene is named only where the DNA matches it firmly. Part of the rows lack a size; the others show once, few, many or a class for expanded clones.

TRBV6-2/TRBV6-3	NA	TRBJ2-3	TRBD2	CASSGTSGRGSDTQYF	TGTGCCAGCTCCGGGACTAGCGGGAGAGGATCAGATACGCAGTATTTT
TRBV24-1	NA	TRBJ2-3	NA	CATSDRTEEDTQYF	TGTGCCACCAGTGACCGGACTGAGGAAGATACGCAGTATTTT
TRBV5-1	many	TRBJ2-1	NA	CASSLALIQASSYNEQFF	TGCGCCAGCAGCTTGGCCCTTATACAGGCTAGCTCCTACAATGAGCAGTTCTTC
TRBV24-1	NA	TRBJ2-5	NA	CATSDIGSGETQYF	TGTGCCACCAGTGATATCGGGAGCGGAGAGACCCAGTACTTC
TRBV2	NA	TRBJ2-5	TRBD2	CASSDMGLAEETQYF	TGTGCCAGCAGTGATATGGGACTAGCGGAAGAGACCCAGTACTTC
TRBV4-2	NA	TRBJ2-7	NA	CASSQEGPYEQYF	TGTGCCAGCAGCCAAGAAGGTCCCTACGAGCAGTACTTC
TRBV3-1	few	TRBJ1-2	NA	CASRAGTANYGYTF	TGTGCCAGCAGAGCCGGGACCGCGAACTATGGCTACACCTTC
TRBV7-9	many	TRBJ2-2	NA	CASSGGASGELFF	TGTGCCAGCAGCGGGGGCGCCTCCGGGGAGCTGTTTTTT
TRBV24-1	NA	TRBJ2-7	NA	CATSAASSYEQYF	TGTGCCACCAGTGCGGCGAGCTCCTACGAGCAGTACTTC
TRBV27	few	TRBJ2-1	TRBD2	CASLLTGTSGEQFF	TGTGCCAGCCTTCTAACAGGGACTAGCGGAGAGCAGTTCTTC
TRBV7-2	NA	TRBJ2-3	NA	CASSLRRGGDTDTQYF	TGTGCCAGCAGCTTAAGGCGGGGCGGGGACACAGATACGCAGTATTTT
TRBV20-1	few	TRBJ2-7	TRBD2	CSALLAGGRDEQYF	TGCAGTGCTTTGCTAGCGGGAGGGCGGGATGAGCAGTACTTC
TRBV3-1	few	TRBJ2-1	NA	CASSHPGIGEYNEQFF	TGTGCCAGCAGCCACCCAGGGATAGGGGAATACAATGAGCAGTTCTTC
TRBV4-2	NA	TRBJ2-2	TRBD2	CASSQVLRGGGARELFF	TGTGCCAGCAGCCAAGTTCTCCGCGGCGGGGGGGCCCGGGAGCTGTTTTTT
TRBV9	few	TRBJ2-1	TRBD2	CAGQLREGYNEQFF	TGTGCTGGACAGTTGCGGGAGGGGTACAATGAGCAGTTCTTC
TRBV6-5	few	TRBJ1-2	NA	CASSYSGLGNYGYTF	TGTGCCAGCAGTTACTCGGGACTCGGGAACTATGGCTACACCTTC
TRBV5-6	NA	TRBJ2-1	NA	CASSSFVGGLAYNEQFF	TGTGCCAGCAGCTCCTTTGTCGGGGGGCTTGCCTACAATGAGCAGTTCTTC
TRBV5-1	few	TRBJ2-3	TRBD1	CASSVGQGGTDTQYF	TGCGCCAGCAGCGTTGGACAGGGAGGCACAGATACGCAGTATTTT
TRBV20-1	NA	TRBJ2-7	TRBD1	CSAKGTGRPGEQYF	TGCAGTGCTAAAGGGACAGGCCGTCCGGGCGAGCAGTACTTC
TRBV10-3	many	TRBJ1-2	TRBD1	CAISGTGSYGYTF	TGTGCCATCAGTGGGACAGGGAGCTATGGCTACACCTTC
TRBV7-2	few	TRBJ2-1	TRBD2	CASSRGTSGASGLFF	TGTGCCAGCAGCCGGGGGACTAGCGGTGCCTCTGGACTGTTCTTC
TRBV7-2	NA	TRBJ2-1	TRBD2	CASSLGLAVNEQFF	TGTGCCAGCAGCTTGGGACTAGCGGTCAATGAGCAGTTCTTC
TRBV3-1	few	TRBJ2-1	NA	CASRVKGEGCLNEQFF	TGTGCCAGCAGAGTTAAGGGGGAGGGTTGTCTCAATGAGCAGTTCTTC
TRBV2	NA	TRBJ2-2	NA	CASSSLGGADTGELFF	TGTGCCAGCAGCTCGTTGGGGGGCGCCGACACCGGGGAGCTGTTTTTT
TRBV11-2	NA	TRBJ2-1	NA	CASSPRTPGGRPEQFF	TGTGCCAGCAGCCCCCGAACGCCGGGGGGCCGGCCTGAGCAGTTCTTC
TRBV12-3/TRBV12-4	NA	TRBJ1-4	NA	CASSHQVGPNEKLFF	TGTGCCAGCAGCCACCAGGTGGGGCCAAATGAAAAACTGTTTTTT
TRBV5-6	few	TRBJ2-7	NA	CASSFSGLPYEQYF	TGTGCCAGCAGCTTTTCGGGTCTTCCCTACGAGCAGTACTTC
TRBV24-1	few	TRBJ2-1	TRBD2	CATSDSLAVRYNEQFF	TGTGCCACCAGTGATTCACTAGCGGTCCGTTACAATGAGCAGTTCTTC
TRBV5-1	NA	TRBJ1-4	NA	CASSLEGGQAEKLFF	TGCGCCAGCAGCTTGGAGGGTGGGCAGGCTGAAAAACTGTTTTTT
TRBV5-1	NA	TRBJ1-3	NA	CASSLTGISSGNTIYF	TGCGCCAGCAGCTTGACCGGAATAAGCTCTGGAAACACCATATATTTT
TRBV20-1	NA	TRBJ1-1	NA	CSARFGGAGNTEAFF	TGCAGTGCTAGATTTGGCGGGGCGGGGAACACTGAAGCTTTCTTT
TRBV30	NA	TRBJ2-1	NA	CAWSGWGPSSYNEQFF	TGTGCCTGGAGTGGGTGGGGGCCAAGCTCCTACAATGAGCAGTTCTTC
TRBV18	NA	TRBJ2-7	NA	CASSPPGLGGSYEQYF	TGTGCCAGCTCACCACCGGGGCTAGGTGGGAGCTACGAGCAGTACTTC
TRBV20-1	many	TRBJ2-1	TRBD1	CSAGGQTPRKFF	TGCAGTGCTGGGGGACAGACCCCCCGGAAGTTCTTC
TRBV19	few	TRBJ2-1	TRBD1	CASSIRSGGQGRGEQFF	TGTGCCAGTAGTATTCGATCAGGGGGACAGGGGAGGGGTGAGCAGTTCTTC
TRBV12-3/TRBV12-4	few	TRBJ2-3	NA	CASTQRGHRGADTQYF	TGTGCCAGCACCCAACGAGGGCACCGCGGTGCAGATACGCAGTATTTT
TRBV20-1	NA	TRBJ1-5	TRBD1	CSARVYDRAYSNQPQHF	TGCAGTGCTAGAGTTTACGACAGGGCGTATAGCAATCAGCCCCAGCATTTT
TRBV5-5	NA	TRBJ2-2	NA	CASSLPRLGGELFF	TGTGCCAGCAGCTTACCTAGGTTGGGCGGGGAGCTGTTTTTT
TRBV20-1	few	TRBJ2-7	NA	CSASALPYEQYF	TGCAGTGCTAGTGCGTTACCCTACGAGCAGTACTTC
TRBV20-1	NA	TRBJ2-1	NA	CSASRRGALYNEQFF	TGCAGTGCTAGCAGGAGGGGGGCCCTCTACAATGAGCAGTTCTTC
TRBV7-2	NA	TRBJ2-5	NA	CASSRGARQETQYF	TGTGCCAGCAGCCGAGGGGCCCGCCAAGAGACCCAGTACTTC
TRBV24-1	few	TRBJ2-1	NA	CATSDPGDGSYNEQFF	TGTGCCACCAGTGATCCCGGAGACGGCTCCTACAATGAGCAGTTCTTC
TRBV7-2	few	TRBJ2-3	NA	CASSSRPKRSTDTQYF	TGTGCCAGCAGCTCCCGACCTAAGCGGAGCACAGATACGCAGTATTTT
TRBV6-1	many	TRBJ2-7	NA	CASSTVGGNSYEQYF	TGTGCCAGCAGTACCGTTGGGGGCAACTCCTACGAGCAGTACTTC
TRBV6-5	few	TRBJ2-2	NA	CASSYSGPANTGELFF	TGTGCCAGCAGTTATTCCGGGCCCGCGAACACCGGGGAGCTGTTTTTT
TRBV28	NA	TRBJ2-2	NA	CATQGFTGELFF	TGTGCCACCCAGGGATTCACCGGGGAGCTGTTTTTT
TRBV20-1	few	TRBJ2-7	TRBD1	CSARTGPVYEQYF	TGCAGTGCTAGGACAGGGCCAGTTTACGAGCAGTACTTC
TRBV3-1	few	TRBJ1-4	NA	CASSPLSRGPVDEKLFF	TGTGCCAGCAGCCCGCTTTCCCGGGGGCCAGTGGATGAAAAACTGTTTTTT
TRBV14	NA	TRBJ2-3	NA	CASSQDWTDTQYF	TGTGCCAGCAGCCAAGATTGGACAGATACGCAGTATTTT
TRBV7-6	few	TRBJ1-6	TRBD1	CASRFTGAYNSPLHF	TGTGCCAGCAGGTTTACAGGGGCTTATAATTCACCCCTCCACTTT